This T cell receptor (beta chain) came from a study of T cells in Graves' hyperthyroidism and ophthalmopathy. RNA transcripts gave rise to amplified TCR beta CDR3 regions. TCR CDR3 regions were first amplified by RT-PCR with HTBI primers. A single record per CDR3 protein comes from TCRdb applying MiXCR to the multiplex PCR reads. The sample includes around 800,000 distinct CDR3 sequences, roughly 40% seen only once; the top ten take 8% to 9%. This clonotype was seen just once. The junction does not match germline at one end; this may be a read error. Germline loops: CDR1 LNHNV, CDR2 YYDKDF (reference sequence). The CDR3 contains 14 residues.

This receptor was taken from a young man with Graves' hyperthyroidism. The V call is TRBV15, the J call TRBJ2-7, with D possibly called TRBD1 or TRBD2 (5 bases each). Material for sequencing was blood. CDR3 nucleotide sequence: TGTGCCATCAGCAGGGCCCGGGGCCCCTACGAGCAGTACTTC. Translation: CAISRARGPYEQYF.